This T cell receptor (beta chain) was sequenced for a study of beta chain features in type 1 diabetes. Sequencing targeted expressed TCRB transcripts, as all isolated RNA had been reverse transcribed. Sequencing was performed with immunoSEQ multiplex PCR; in TCRdb, only in-frame clones are kept and a portion is missing. The sample includes some 410,000 clones, more than 11% of them seen just once. The CDR3 totals 13 residues. V was shortened by 3 bases and J by 3 bases, with 9 bases between the two germline ends. From germline, CDR1 is SNHLY and CDR2 FYNNEI. The sequencing input was naive CD4+ T cells from blood. V usage is TRBV2 and J usage is TRBJ2-7, with TRBD1 as a possible D gene (5 bases). This receptor was obtained from a young man in good health. The CDR3 loop reads CASSDGARYEQYF. The CDR3 nucleotides read TGTGCCAGCAGTGATGGGGCACGCTACGAGCAGTACTTC.